This T cell receptor (beta chain) was recovered during a study of early T cells in non-severe SARS-CoV-2 infection. On the study more broadly: The study sequenced bulk RNA from unsorted whole blood, with chains unpaired. Study-wide findings and caveats: A preference for anti-spike CD8 responses marked VDJdb matching, which missed private and CD4 specificities.

Concerning this clonotype: Its antigen is unknown.

The CDR3 runs 14 residues. Germline CDR1 DFQATT, CDR2 SNEGSKA (reference sequence). With V trimmed by 3 bases and J by 4 bases, 6 bases remained unmatched. Researchers tagged individual cDNA molecules with unique molecular identifiers. MiXCR was run by TCRdb on the 5' RACE reads, yielding one entry per CDR3 protein. Of roughly 86,000 distinct CDR3 sequences in the sample, approximately 14% are singletons; the top ten hold approximately 0.5%. The rearrangement links TRBV20-1 to TRBJ2-1, with TRBD1 identical over 7 bases. Sequencing was carried out using whole blood. This TCR came from an adult who was a healthcare worker with PCR-confirmed SARS-CoV-2 infection or an uninfected control (not recorded which). This CDR3 is CSASEGARYNEQFF. The CDR3 DNA is TGCAGTGCTAGTGAGGGGGCGCGATACAATGAGCAGTTCTTC.